This entry is about one TCR beta chain. The record originates from a study of blood T cell repertoires in COVID-19. About the research overall: Samples of COVID-19 (acute and convalescent) were obtained from the United States, Italy and Spain. T cells, B-cell-depleted T cells, or PBMCs supplied cDNA or gDNA.

Data came from immunoSEQ multiplex PCR; TCRdb stores just in-frame clones and leaves some out. The repertoire has roughly 90,000 clones, more than 70% of them found once; the top ten carry around 2.8%. Seattle's enrolled individuals joined amid active infection and were then monitored longitudinally. The germline V gene encodes CDR1 KGHSH and CDR2 LQKENI. Trimming took off 3 bases at V and 4 bases at J, with 14 bases between the two ends. CDR3 size: 15 residues. This chain connects TRBV18 to TRBJ2-3; D is possibly TRBD1 (6 bases). Sample: peripheral blood. The TCR comes from a man aged 50 or older with COVID-19, enrolled during active disease. The CDR3 DNA sequence: TGTGCCAGCTCACCTGTGGACAGCGTTGCAGATACGCAGTATTTT. This codes for CASSPVDSVADTQYF.